Shown below are 7 T cell receptor beta chains from a single sample sequenced in a study of blood T cell repertoires in COVID-19. Clones were sequenced by immunoSEQ multiplex PCR, and TCRdb holds only the in-frame ones, with some missing. The repertoire holds 250,000 or so clones, with approximately 89% as singletons. Sequencing was carried out using PBMCs or T cells enriched from blood (not recorded which). Receptor source: a woman aged 40 to 55 who had been exposed to COVID-19.

V is TRBV7-9 and J is TRBJ2-5, with 8 bases that match TRBD1. Germline V gives CDR1 SEHNR, CDR2 FQNEAQ (reference sequence). V lost 5 bases to trimming and J lost 1 base; unmatched junction nucleotides: 3. There are 14 residues in the CDR3. CDR3 DNA sequence: TGTGCCAGCAGCACGGGACAGGTCCAAGAGACCCAGTACTTC. This translates into CASSTGQVQETQYF.

This clone was seen a single time. The chain has TRBV27 and TRBJ2-1; D is undetermined. V dropped 3 bases and J dropped 7 bases, with 4 bases sitting between them. The CDR3 has 11 residues. Germline CDR1 reads MNHEY; CDR2 reads SMNVEV (reference sequence). CDR3 in amino acids: CASSLSNEQFF. CDR3 DNA sequence: TGTGCCAGCAGTTTGTCAAATGAGCAGTTCTTC.

The genes are TRBV6-2 or TRBV6-3 and TRBJ1-4, with D hard to call. The germline CDR1 and CDR2 sequences are MNHEY and SVGEGT. The CDR3 sequence is 15 residues long. V gave up 1 base and J gave up 7 bases, with 13 bases separating them. The CDR3 sequence: CASSYLSAGFEKLFF. The CDR3 bases are TGTGCCAGCAGTTACTTATCCGCGGGGTTTGAAAAACTGTTTTTT.

The V gene is TRBV4-3, the J gene TRBJ2-3, with D uncertain. V was pared by 4 bases and J by 4 bases, with 6 bases between. Germline V CDR1 and CDR2: LGHNA, YSLEER. This CDR3 is built from 12 residues. As DNA, the CDR3 is TGCGCCAGCAGCCGCGGTGCAGATACGCAGTATTTT. Encoded protein: CASSRGADTQYF.

CDR3 sequence reads: CASSLWRDSTTDTQYF. The DNA for the CDR3 is TGTGCCAGCAGTTTATGGAGGGACAGTACCACAGATACGCAGTATTTT. The gene calls are TRBV28 and TRBJ2-3, with 7 bases fitting TRBD1. This CDR3 has 16 amino acids. J was trimmed by 2 bases and V by 0 bases; bases with no gene match: 5. CDR1 and CDR2 (germline): MDHEN, SYDVKM.

V gene TRBV28 combines with J gene TRBJ2-1; D is perhaps TRBD1 (5 bases). Per the germline V gene, CDR1 is MDHEN and CDR2 is SYDVKM. Trimming removed 3 bases from V and 4 bases from J, with 7 bases in between. The CDR3 is made up of 13 amino acids. The CDR3 here is CASSFDSYNEQFF. The DNA of the CDR3 is TGTGCCAGCAGTTTTGACAGTTACAATGAGCAGTTCTTC.

The J gene is TRBJ1-3, the V gene TRBV27; D ambiguous. CDR1 MNHEY and CDR2 SMNVEV come from the germline V gene (reference sequence). This CDR3 region has 14 residues. V was shortened by 2 bases and J by 2 bases, with 7 bases between the two germline ends. CDR3 coding DNA: TGTGCCAGCAGTTTAGGAGGACCTGGAAACACCATATATTTT. Amino acids: CASSLGGPGNTIYF.